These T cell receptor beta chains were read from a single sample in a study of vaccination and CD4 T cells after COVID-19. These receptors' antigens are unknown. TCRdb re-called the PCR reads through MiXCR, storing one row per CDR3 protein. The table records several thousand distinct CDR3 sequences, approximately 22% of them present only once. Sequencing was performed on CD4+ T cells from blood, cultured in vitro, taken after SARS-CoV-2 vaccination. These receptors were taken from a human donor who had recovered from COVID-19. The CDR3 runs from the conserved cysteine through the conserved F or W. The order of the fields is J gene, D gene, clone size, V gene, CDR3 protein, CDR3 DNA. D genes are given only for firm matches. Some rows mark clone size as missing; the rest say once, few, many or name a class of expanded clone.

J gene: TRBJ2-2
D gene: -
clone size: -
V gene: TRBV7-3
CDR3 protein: CASSLGTNTGELFF
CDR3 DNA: TGTGCCAGCAGCTTAGGGACCAACACCGGGGAGCTGTTTTTT

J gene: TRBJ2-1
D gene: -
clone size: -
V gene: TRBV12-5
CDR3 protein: CASGRRGDEQFF
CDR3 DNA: TGTGCTAGTGGCCGCCGTGGGGATGAGCAGTTCTTC

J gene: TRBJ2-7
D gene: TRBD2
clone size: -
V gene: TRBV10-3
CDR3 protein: CAIRLESGLAETYEQYF
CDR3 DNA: TGTGCCATCAGGCTAGAATCCGGACTAGCGGAAACCTACGAGCAGTACTTC

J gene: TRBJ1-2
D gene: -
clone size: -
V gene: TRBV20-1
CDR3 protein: CSAGTGNYGYTF
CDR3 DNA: TGCAGTGCTGGAACAGGGAACTATGGCTACACCTTC

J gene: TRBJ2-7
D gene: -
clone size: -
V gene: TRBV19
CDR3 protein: CASSLDSSYEQYF
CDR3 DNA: TGTGCCAGTAGCTTGGACAGCTCCTACGAGCAGTACTTC

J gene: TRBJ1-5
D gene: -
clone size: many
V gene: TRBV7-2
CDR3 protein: CASSLEGWYSNQPQHF
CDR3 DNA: TGTGCCAGCAGCTTAGAGGGGTGGTATAGCAATCAGCCCCAGCATTTT

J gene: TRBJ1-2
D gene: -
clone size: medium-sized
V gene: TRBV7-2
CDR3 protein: CASSLPGASFYGYTF
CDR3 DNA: TGTGCCAGCAGCTTACCAGGGGCCTCCTTCTATGGCTACACCTTC

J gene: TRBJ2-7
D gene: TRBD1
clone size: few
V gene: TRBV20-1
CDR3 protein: CSARTGRVSYEQYF
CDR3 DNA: TGCAGTGCTAGGACAGGGCGGGTGTCCTACGAGCAGTACTTC

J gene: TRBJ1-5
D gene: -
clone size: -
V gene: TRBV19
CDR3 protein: CASSRQDYNQPQHF
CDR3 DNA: TGTGCCAGTAGTCGCCAGGATTACAATCAGCCCCAGCATTTT

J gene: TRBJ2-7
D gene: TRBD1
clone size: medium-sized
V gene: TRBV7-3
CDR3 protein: CASSLTGAPGQGEVEQYF
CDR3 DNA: TGTGCCAGCAGCTTAACGGGGGCCCCCGGACAGGGGGAAGTCGAGCAGTACTTC

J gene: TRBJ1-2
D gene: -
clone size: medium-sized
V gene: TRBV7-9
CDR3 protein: CASSRSNYGYTF
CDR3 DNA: TGTGCCAGCAGCCGATCAAACTATGGCTACACCTTC

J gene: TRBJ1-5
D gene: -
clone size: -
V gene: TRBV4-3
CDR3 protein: CASSQVSGTVEQPQHF
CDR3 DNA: TGCGCCAGCAGCCAAGTCTCAGGGACGGTGGAACAGCCCCAGCATTTT

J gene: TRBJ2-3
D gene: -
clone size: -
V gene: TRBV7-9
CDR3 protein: CASSLSGGRADTQYF
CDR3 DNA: TGTGCCAGCAGCTTATCCGGGGGACGGGCAGATACGCAGTATTTT

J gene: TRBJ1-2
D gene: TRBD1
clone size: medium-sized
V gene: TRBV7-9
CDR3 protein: CASSDRANYGYTF
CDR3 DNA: TGTGCCAGCAGCGACAGGGCTAACTATGGCTACACCTTC

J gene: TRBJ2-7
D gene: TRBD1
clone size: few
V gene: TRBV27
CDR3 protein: CASRAGTGAEQYF
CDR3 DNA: TGTGCCAGCAGAGCCGGGACAGGGGCCGAGCAGTACTTC

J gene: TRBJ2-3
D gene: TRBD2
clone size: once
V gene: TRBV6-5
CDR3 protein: CASSFGGGLTDTQYF
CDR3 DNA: TGTGCCAGCAGTTTCGGGGGGGGACTCACAGATACGCAGTATTTT

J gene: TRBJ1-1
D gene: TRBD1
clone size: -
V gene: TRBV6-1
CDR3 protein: CASSGRQGSLEAFF
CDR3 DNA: TGTGCCAGCAGTGGGAGACAGGGGTCCCTCGAAGCTTTCTTT

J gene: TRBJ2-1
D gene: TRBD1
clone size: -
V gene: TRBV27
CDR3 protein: CATQRDRGTYNEQFF
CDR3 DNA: TGTGCCACGCAAAGGGACAGGGGGACCTACAATGAGCAGTTCTTC

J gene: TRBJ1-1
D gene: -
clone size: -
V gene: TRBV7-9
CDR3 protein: CASSPNVIGGVKAFF
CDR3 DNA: TGTGCCAGCAGCCCGAACGTCATAGGGGGAGTTAAAGCTTTCTTT

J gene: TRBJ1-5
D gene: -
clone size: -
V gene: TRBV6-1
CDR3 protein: CASQRHRAEQPQHF
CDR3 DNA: TGTGCCAGCCAGAGGCACAGGGCGGAGCAGCCCCAGCATTTT

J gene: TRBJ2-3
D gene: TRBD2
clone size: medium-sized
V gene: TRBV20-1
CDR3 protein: CSARDQHGGGRDYTDTQYF
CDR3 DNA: TGCAGTGCTAGAGATCAACATGGCGGGGGGCGGGACTACACAGATACGCAGTATTTT

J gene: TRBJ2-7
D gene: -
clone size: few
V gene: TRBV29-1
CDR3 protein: CSVELTDEQYF
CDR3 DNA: TGCAGCGTTGAATTAACAGACGAGCAGTACTTC

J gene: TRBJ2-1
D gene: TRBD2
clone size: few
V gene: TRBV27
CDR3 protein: CASSLLTSGVPEQFF
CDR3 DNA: TGTGCCAGCAGTCTGCTGACTAGCGGTGTTCCTGAGCAGTTCTTC

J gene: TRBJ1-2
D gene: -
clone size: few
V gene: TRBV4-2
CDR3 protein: CASSQQNYGYTF
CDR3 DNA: TGTGCCAGCAGCCAACAAAACTATGGCTACACCTTC

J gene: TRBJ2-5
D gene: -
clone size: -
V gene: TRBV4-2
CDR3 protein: CASSQSLGAKGAQYF
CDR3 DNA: TGTGCCAGCAGCCAAAGCTTGGGAGCGAAGGGGGCCCAGTACTTC

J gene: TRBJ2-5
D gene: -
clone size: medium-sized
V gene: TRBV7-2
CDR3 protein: CASSFYGMGETQYF
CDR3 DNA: TGTGCCAGCAGCTTCTATGGGATGGGGGAGACCCAGTACTTC

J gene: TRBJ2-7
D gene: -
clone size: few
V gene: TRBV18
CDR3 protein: CASSSQNEQYF
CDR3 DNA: TGTGCCAGCTCATCACAAAACGAGCAGTACTTC

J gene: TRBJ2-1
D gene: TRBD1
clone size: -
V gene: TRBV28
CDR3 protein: CASSRHLGQGYEQFF
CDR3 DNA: TGTGCCAGCAGTCGACATCTCGGACAGGGGTACGAGCAGTTCTTC

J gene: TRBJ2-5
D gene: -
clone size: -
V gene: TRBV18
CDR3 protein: CASSPPSGIKYF
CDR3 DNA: TGTGCCAGCTCACCACCGTCCGGGATCAAGTACTTC

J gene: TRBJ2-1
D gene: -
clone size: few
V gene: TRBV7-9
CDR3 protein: CASRLPSSSYNEQFF
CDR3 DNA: TGTGCCAGCAGACTACCATCGAGCTCCTACAATGAGCAGTTCTTC

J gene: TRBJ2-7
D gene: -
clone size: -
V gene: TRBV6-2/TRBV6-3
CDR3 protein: CASSLQRKGYEQYF
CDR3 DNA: TGTGCCAGCAGCCTCCAGAGGAAGGGCTACGAGCAGTACTTC

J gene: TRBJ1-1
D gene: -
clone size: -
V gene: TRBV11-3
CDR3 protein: CASSLAAGKAFF
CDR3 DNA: TGTGCCAGCAGCTTAGCGGCGGGGAAAGCTTTCTTT